This T cell receptor beta chain comes out of a study of T cell repertoires in cytomegalovirus infection (dated by TCRdb to between 2017 and 2020). For context, the study as a whole: Alongside well-studied HLA-B-restricted epitopes, the peptide stimulations were aimed at recently identified HLA-C-restricted CMV epitopes, whose presentation resists viral immunomodulation. Donor HLA type was relevant to the analysis, because carriage of CMV infection together with the matching HLA type was indicated by public TCR beta signatures.

Taken with the paper, the label for treatment or condition translates to: in vitro stimulation with specific CMV peptide epitopes to enrich CMV-specific T cells. Overall study outcomes, separate from this receptor: Cumulative frequency of public TCR beta family members discriminated carriers of CMV infection plus the relevant HLA type in this cohort and an independent approximately 400-donor cohort. The ex vivo response was dominated by HLA-C-restricted CMV-specific TCR beta clonotypes, and the single most frequent clonotype in two of eight donors was supplied by these HLA-C-restricted clonotypes.

A few counts support this clonotype. Its antigen is currently not known. Per-base quality was not reported, and no clone a single base away is much larger than it. Sequencing used an Illumina HiSeq 1500. The public reads were run again by TCRdb, first through fastp at Q25 and then through MiXCR, and only productive beta chains were kept. All rows with the same CDR3 protein become a single entry with the most common DNA and genes. For this sample there are about a million distinct CDR3 sequences; approximately 31% appear just once. The ten top clones hold roughly 13% of the sample. V sheds 3 bases and J sheds 5 bases, leaving 10 bases between their ends. The CDR3 covers 13 residues, taking in both the cysteine and the phenylalanine. The entry retains the CDR3 DNA only, 39 bases that are in frame from base 1. The germline V gene (reference sequence) specifies MNHEY as CDR1 and SMNVEV as CDR2.

The sequences come from cultured CD8+ T cells from PBMCs, collected from culture after CMV antigen stimulation. The clonotype originates from a human donor in good health (CMV status not recorded). Some clones in this sample may be carry-over from other donors' samples. The sequence is built from TRBV27 and TRBJ2-5; perhaps TRBD2 is the D gene, with 5 bases matching. This receptor has the CDR3 CASSFASLETQYF. The sequenced DNA: TGTGCCAGCAGTTTTGCTAGCCTGGAGACCCAGTACTTC.